This T cell receptor (beta chain) was sequenced for a study of blood T cell repertoires in COVID-19. Participant age was roughly 18 to 95 years, and participants resided in roughly 24 US areas. Cohort allocation depended upon clinical history that participants reported. Germline CDR1 SGHTA, CDR2 FQGNSA. This CDR3 region has 14 residues. Trimming cost V 4 bases and J 7 bases, with 16 bases left between them. Sequenced by immunoSEQ multiplex PCR; TCRdb stores in-frame clones only, minus some. This table holds fewer than 350,000 clones, roughly 89% found once. This chain connects TRBV7-2 to TRBJ2-5; D may be TRBD1 (5 bases). Material: PBMCs or T cells enriched from blood (not recorded which). This sequence originates from a man aged 60 to 75 who had recovered from COVID-19. The CDR3 loop is CASSSEAGPGTQYF. Written as DNA, the CDR3 is TGTGCCAGCAGCTCAGAGGCAGGGCCTGGGACCCAGTACTTC.